The 25 T cell receptor beta chains presented below share a single source sample, sequenced in a study of OX40 agonist ivuxolimab in advanced cancers. The method was immunoSEQ multiplex PCR; TCRdb's version includes in-frame clones alone and lacks a portion of them. The table shows tens of thousands of clones, with roughly 84% occurring only once. Sequences were derived from CD4+ or CD8+ T cells sorted from blood, sampled in a trial of the OX40 agonist ivuxolimab. All receptors derive from an adult with an advanced solid tumor such as melanoma, head and neck, liver or kidney cancer.

This clone came up once. V and J are TRBV18 and TRBJ2-3; 11 nucleotides match TRBD2. The V segment lost 1 base and the J segment 2 bases; nucleotides outside the gene matches: 2. The CDR3 sequence is 16 residues long. CDR1 is KGHSH, CDR2 LQKENI, per germline. The CDR3 region is CASSPRLAGNTDTQYF. CDR3 bases: TGTGCCAGCTCACCACGACTAGCGGGGAACACAGATACGCAGTATTTT.

This chain connects TRBV11-2 to TRBJ2-1; TRBD1 agrees at 7 bases. Trimming removed 5 bases from V and 0 bases from J; junction bases left unmatched: 7. The CDR3 runs 16 residues. The germline CDR1 and CDR2 sequences are SGHAT and FQNNGV. As DNA, the CDR3 is TGTGCCAGCAGCCAAACAGGGGAAAGCTCCTACAATGAGCAGTTCTTC. The encoded protein is CASSQTGESSYNEQFF.

This rearrangement joins TRBV5-1 to TRBJ1-1, with 11 bases lining up with TRBD1. The CDR3 has 17 residues. Germline CDR1 is SGHRS and CDR2 is YFSETQ. The trim removed 4 bases at V and 5 bases at J, leaving 13 bases unmatched. CDR3 residues: CASSPGQGAPGRTEAFF. DNA of the CDR3: TGCGCCAGCAGCCCAGGACAGGGGGCGCCCGGTCGTACTGAAGCTTTCTTT. Full variable domain (missing parts from reference TRBV5-1 and TRBJ1-1): KAGVTQTPRYLIKTRGQQVTLSCSPISGHRSVSWYQQTPGQGLQFLFEYFSETQRNKGNFPGRFSGRQFSNSRSEMNVSTLELGDSALYLCASSPGQGAPGRTEAFFGQGTRLTVV.

In the case of this clone: A read error may account for a junction end that differs from germline. The chain has TRBV19 and TRBJ2-5, with 10 nucleotides matching TRBD2. The CDR3 has 18 residues. CDR1 is LNHDA, CDR2 SQIVND, per germline (reference sequence). The CDR3 is CASSIAYPGLAFEETQYF. The CDR3 DNA follows: TGTGCCAGTAGCATAGCCTATCCGGGACTAGCGTTTGAAGAGACCCAGTACTTC.

The chain links TRBV5-1 to TRBJ2-2; no definite D call. The CDR3 length is 17 residues. Between the trimmed V and J ends, which lost 0 bases and 0 bases, there was a span of 12 bases. Germline V gene sequence: CDR1 SGHRS, CDR2 YFSETQ. In DNA, the CDR3 is TGCGCCAGCAGCTTGGAGCCCAGGCAACCGAACACCGGGGAGCTGTTTTTT. Residues: CASSLEPRQPNTGELFF.

A note on this clone: The CDR3 carries no conserved terminal phenylalanine or tryptophan, so it likely arises from a read error. The limits of the CDR3 on the DNA are not certain, so only TCRdb's listed CDR3 is given. The CDR3 spells CASSLSPI. The rearrangement links TRBV3-2 to TRBJ2-7. TRBV3-2 is designated a pseudogene. The CDR3 spans 8 amino acids, including both terminal residues.

The rearrangement uses TRBV6-6 and TRBJ2-5; tentatively, D is TRBD1 (5 bases). V lost 6 bases and J lost 5, with 7 bases in between. Looked up from germline, CDR1 is MNHNY and CDR2 is SVGAGI (reference sequence). The CDR3 consists of 11 residues. The CDR3 here is CASSKGETQYF. DNA for the CDR3: TGTGCCAGCAGCAAGGGGGAGACCCAGTACTTC.

The sample holds one count of this clone. One end of the junction fails to match germline, which may point to a read error. The same CDR3 can be traced to other DNA sequences in this sample. The chain has TRBV28 and TRBJ1-2; D gene ambiguous. Germline V gives CDR1 MDHEN, CDR2 SYDVKM. This CDR3 region has 15 residues. CDR3 amino acids: CASSLVNEVVYGYTF. The CDR3 DNA follows: TGTGCCAGCAGTTTAGTTAATGAGGTCGTATATGGTTACACCTTC.

V gene TRBV19 combines with J gene TRBJ1-2; 7 bases match TRBD1. The V segment lost 6 bases and the J segment 4 bases; nucleotides outside the gene matches: 8. This CDR3 has 14 residues. The germline V gene has CDR1 LNHDA and CDR2 SQIVND (reference sequence). This CDR3 reads CASRVDRVGYGYTF. The CDR3 DNA reads as TGTGCCAGTAGGGTCGACAGGGTGGGCTATGGCTACACCTTC.

The chain links TRBV18 to TRBJ1-1; D unresolved. The CDR3 is 12 amino acids. From germline, CDR1 is KGHSH and CDR2 LQKENI. Trimming took 7 bases from V and 5 from J, leaving 11 bases between them. The CDR3 coding sequence is TGTGCCAGCTATTTGGACTGGACTGAAGCTTTCTTT. Translation: CASYLDWTEAFF.

CDR3: CASSPPGYGSSGYTF. CDR3 DNA sequence: TGTGCCAGCTCACCACCCGGGTATGGCTCAAGTGGCTACACCTTC. This rearrangement joins TRBV18 to TRBJ1-2; no clear D. Trimming stripped 0 bases from V and 7 bases from J, with 15 bases between. Germline CDR1 and CDR2: KGHSH and LQKENI. The CDR3 has 15 amino acids.

This chain uses TRBV7-2 with TRBJ1-1, with 7 bases identical to TRBD1. The germline V gene encodes CDR1 SGHTA and CDR2 FQGNSA. After removal of 1 base from V and 10 bases from J, the junction contained 9 bases not matched to a gene. The CDR3 spans 14 residues. In DNA, the CDR3 is TGTGCCAGCAGCTTAGACAGGGGCCTACAAGGAGCTTTCTTT. Amino acids: CASSLDRGLQGAFF.

The V and J genes are TRBV5-6 and TRBJ1-4; D remains unclear. The CDR3 runs 16 residues. CDR1 and CDR2 from the germline V gene are SGHDT and YYEEEE. V lost 1 base to trimming and J lost 0 bases, with 10 bases between them. CDR3 nucleotide sequence: TGTGCCAGCAGCTTGATTGGTACGGCAACTAATGAAAAACTGTTTTTT. Translating gives CASSLIGTATNEKLFF.

The J gene is TRBJ1-1, the V gene TRBV11-2; D unresolved. This CDR3 spans 11 amino acids. Trimming pared 2 bases from V and 7 bases from J, leaving 5 bases between. Germline V CDR1 and CDR2: SGHAT, FQNNGV. This CDR3 is CASSLNIEAFF. DNA for the CDR3: TGTGCCAGCAGCTTAAATATTGAAGCTTTCTTT.

This clone was detected once. This chain joins TRBV5-6 and TRBJ1-5, with 7 bases that match TRBD1. Per the germline V gene, CDR1 is SGHDT and CDR2 is YYEEEE. Trimming removed 4 bases from V and 3 bases from J; junction bases left unmatched: 13. This CDR3 comprises 17 residues. CDR3 residues: CASSRLDRRFSNQPQHF. For the CDR3, the DNA is TGTGCCAGCAGCCGACTGGACAGGAGATTTTCCAATCAGCCCCAGCATTTT. Filled out from reference TRBV5-6 and TRBJ1-5, the complete variable domain reads DAGVTQSPTHLIKTRGQQVTLRCSPKSGHDTVSWYQQALGQGPQFIFQYYEEEERQRGNFPDRFSGHQFPNYSSELNVNALLLGDSALYLCASSRLDRRFSNQPQHFGDGTRLSIL.

This sequence joins TRBV6-1 and TRBJ2-3; TRBD1 aligns across 8 bases. From germline, CDR1 is MNHNS and CDR2 SASEGT. CDR3 length equals 12 residues. The V segment lost 6 bases and the J segment 4 bases; nucleotides outside the gene matches: 0. This chain's CDR3 is CASRTGADTQYF. In DNA form, the CDR3 reads TGTGCCAGCAGGACAGGGGCAGATACGCAGTATTTT.

This chain uses TRBV28 with TRBJ2-7, with D perhaps assigned TRBD1 or TRBD2 (5 bases each). The germline gives CDR1 MDHEN, CDR2 SYDVKM. This CDR3 has 14 residues. Trimming took 3 bases from V and 4 from J, leaving 13 bases between them. CDR3 nucleotide sequence: TGTGCCAGCAGTTTTTCCGGGACGTTATACGAGCAGTACTTC. This translates into CASSFSGTLYEQYF.

The V call is TRBV7-2, the J call TRBJ2-7, with D unclear. V dropped 3 bases and J dropped 0 bases, with 12 bases sitting between them. Germline V CDR1 and CDR2: SGHTA, FQGNSA. The CDR3 runs 15 residues. CDR3 region: CASSFSSTTSYEQYF. CDR3 nucleotide sequence: TGTGCCAGCAGCTTTAGCAGCACGACCTCCTACGAGCAGTACTTC.

The chain joins TRBV2 to TRBJ1-5; 7 bases are shared with TRBD1. V lost 6 bases to trimming and J lost 3 bases; unmatched junction nucleotides: 8. CDR1 is SNHLY, CDR2 FYNNEI, per germline. The length of the CDR3 is 15 residues. Here the CDR3 reads CASSDDRVDNQPQHF. In DNA form, the CDR3 reads TGTGCCAGCAGCGACGACAGGGTCGACAATCAGCCCCAGCATTTT.

The V gene is TRBV7-9, the J gene TRBJ1-5, with D hard to call. V dropped 1 base and J dropped 0 bases, with 10 bases sitting between them. The CDR3 totals 16 residues. The germline CDR1 and CDR2 sequences are SEHNR and FQNEAQ (reference sequence). The CDR3 loop reads CASSLDGFNSNQPQHF. CDR3 nucleotides: TGTGCCAGCAGCTTAGACGGATTTAATAGCAATCAGCCCCAGCATTTT.

This clone appeared a single time. The chain has TRBV6-5 and TRBJ1-2; 7 bases align to TRBD1. Trimming at V came to 6 bases and at J to 5 bases, leaving 9 bases not matched to a gene. This CDR3 region has 14 residues. Germline values: CDR1 MNHEY, CDR2 SVGAGI. Here the CDR3 DNA reads TGTGCCAGCAGACTGACAGGGAGTTCATATGGCTACACCTTC. Translation gives CASRLTGSSYGYTF.

The chain joins TRBV2 to TRBJ2-5; 10 nucleotides match TRBD2. The end of the DNA aligns better with TRBJ2-7, so the J call may be wrong. There are 15 residues in the CDR3. CDR1 and CDR2 from the germline V gene are SNHLY and FYNNEI. Written as DNA, the CDR3 is TGTGCCAGCAGTCGACTAGCGGGCCTCCTCTACGAGCAGTACTTC. Amino acids: CASSRLAGLLYEQYF.

The chain couples TRBV19 to TRBJ2-7; D ambiguous. The ends were cut back, 6 bases at V and 4 bases at J, with 19 bases in the middle. There are 15 residues in the CDR3. Germline CDR1 is LNHDA and CDR2 is SQIVND (reference sequence). The CDR3 nucleotides read TGTGCCAGTAGCCCCACAGTTGTCAAATTATACGAGCAGTACGTC. Translation: CASSPTVVKLYEQYV.

This clone showed up just once. The rearrangement joins TRBV21-1 to TRBJ1-1; the D segment call TRBD1 is taken from the table without a DNA check. TRBV21-1 is given as a pseudogene. CDR3 size: 10 residues. CDR3 residues: CASKRGAAFF. The DNA for the CDR3 is TGTGCCAGCAAAAGGGGTGCCGCTTTCTTT.

The V and J genes are TRBV15 and TRBJ2-6; 7 bases line up with TRBD1. The CDR3 has 21 residues. The trim removed 0 bases at V and 0 bases at J, leaving 14 bases unmatched. Germline CDR1 reads LNHNV; CDR2 reads YYDKDF (reference sequence). The CDR3 loop reads CATSREDWTGFLNSGANVLTF. Written as DNA, the CDR3 is TGTGCCACCAGCAGAGAAGATTGGACAGGATTCCTGAACTCTGGGGCCAACGTCCTGACTTTC. The whole variable domain, remainder taken from reference TRBV15 and TRBJ2-6, is DAMVIQNPRYQVTQFGKPVTLSCSQTLNHNVMYWYQQKSSQAPKLLFHYYDKDFNNEADTPDNFQSRRPNTSFCFLDIRSPGLGDTAMYLCATSREDWTGFLNSGANVLTFGAGSRLTVL.